This TCR beta chain comes out of a study of blood T cell repertoires in COVID-19. V lost 2 bases and J lost 0, with 15 bases in between. The CDR3 contains 17 residues. Germline V gene data show CDR1 as WSHSY and CDR2 as SAAADI. Per the original methods: Amplification from reference gene primers served as the basis for estimated nucleated cell counts. The table came from immunoSEQ multiplex PCR; TCRdb's copy has only in-frame clones and leaves some out. The V and J calls and the clone size are those of that table, but D and trimming were determined from the DNA. The sample yields hundreds of thousands of clones, about nine tenths seen once.

The sample comprised peripheral blood. The genes are TRBV10-2 and TRBJ2-3; D is possibly TRBD2 (6 bases). This TCR was recovered from a woman in her twenties or thirties with active or convalescent COVID-19. The CDR3 bases are TGCGCCAGCAGTGAGATTGTGGCTAGCGAAAGCACAGATACGCAGTATTTT. This gives the protein CASSEIVASESTDTQYF.